What follows are 9 T cell receptor beta chains derived from one specimen sequenced in a study of control samples from healthy donors and cancer patients. Libraries were prepared by immunoSEQ multiplex PCR; TCRdb keeps only in-frame clonotypes and omits some of them. Seen here are 100,000 to 150,000 clones, approximately 92% observed once, and the top ten hold 5.5% to 7%. Material: blood. The source is a young man in good health.

The chain is built from TRBV5-1 and TRBJ1-1; TRBD1 might be the D (5 bases). V lost 5 bases and J 3 bases, leaving 11 bases between the germline ends. Germline V gives CDR1 SGHRS, CDR2 YFSETQ. CDR3 size: 13 residues. The CDR3 DNA is TGCGCCAGCAGTCTACTAGGGGACACTGAAGCTTTCTTT. Protein sequence: CASSLLGDTEAFF.

The chain uses TRBV11-2 and TRBJ1-2; D is unresolved. The CDR3 covers 14 residues. CDR1 is SGHAT and CDR2 is FQNNGV in the germline V gene. V lost 0 bases to trimming and J lost 4 bases, with 9 bases between them. The CDR3 DNA reads as TGTGCCAGCAGCTTAGATCTGGGCGGCTATGGCTACACCTTC. This gives the protein CASSLDLGGYGYTF. Supplemented by reference TRBV11-2 and TRBJ1-2, the full variable domain reads EAGVAQSPRYKIIEKRQSVAFWCNPISGHATLYWYQQILGQGPKLLIQFQNNGVVDDSQLPKDRFSAERLKGVDSTLKIQPAKLEDSAVYLCASSLDLGGYGYTFGSGTRLTVV.

This rearrangement joins TRBV6-6 to TRBJ1-3, with 7 bases aligning to TRBD1. Trimming at V came to 0 bases and at J to 8 bases, leaving 7 bases not matched to a gene. Germline lookup yields CDR1 MNHNY and CDR2 SVGAGI (reference sequence). The CDR3 contains 15 residues. The CDR3: CASSYSRGRGDTIYF. As DNA, the CDR3 is TGTGCCAGCAGTTACTCGAGGGGCAGGGGGGACACCATATATTTT.

This clone was detected a few times. V gene TRBV13 combines with J gene TRBJ1-4; perhaps TRBD1 as D (5 bases). This CDR3 spans 14 amino acids. Looked up from germline, CDR1 is PRHDT and CDR2 is FYEKMQ (reference sequence). V shed 5 bases and J shed 6 bases, with 13 bases lying between them. Here the CDR3 DNA reads TGTGCCAGCAGCCTCGGGGCCTGGGATGAAAAACTGTTTTTT. Residues: CASSLGAWDEKLFF.

The chain links TRBV9 to TRBJ2-5; D possibly corresponds to TRBD2 (5 bases). Germline CDR1 is SGDLS and CDR2 is YYNGEE. This CDR3 has 17 residues. Trimming took 4 bases from V and 5 from J, leaving 24 bases between them. The CDR3 loop is CASSLPPRIAPKETQYF. CDR3 nucleotides: TGTGCCAGCAGCCTACCCCCCCGCATAGCGCCAAAGGAGACCCAGTACTTC. The variable domain in full, with the rest retrieved from reference TRBV9 and TRBJ2-5, is DSGVTQTPKHLITATGQRVTLRCSPRSGDLSVYWYQQSLDQGLQFLIQYYNGEERAKGNILERFSAQQFPDLHSELNLSSLELGDSALYFCASSLPPRIAPKETQYFGPGTRLLVL.

This sequence joins TRBV20-1 and TRBJ2-4; 8 bases agree with TRBD1. This CDR3 region has 17 residues. CDR1 and CDR2 (germline): DFQATT, SNEGSKA (reference sequence). The V and J ends lost 3 bases and 1 base, in that order; junction bases with no gene match: 11. CDR3 amino acids: CSASRLLGQGAKNIQYF. For the CDR3, the DNA is TGCAGTGCTAGTCGACTCCTCGGACAGGGCGCCAAAAACATTCAGTACTTC.

The chain employs TRBV6-5 and TRBJ2-2; D gene uncertain. Germline CDR1 MNHEY, CDR2 SVGAGI. Trimming shortened V by 2 bases and J by 2 bases, and 6 bases separated the two germline ends. CDR3 length: 14 residues. CDR3 sequence: CASSYGRNTGELFF. CDR3 nucleotides: TGTGCCAGCAGTTACGGAAGAAACACCGGGGAGCTGTTTTTT.

There are a few counts of this clone. The chain links TRBV10-2 to TRBJ2-1; 7 nucleotides line up with TRBD1. CDR3 size: 15 residues. J gave up 2 bases and V 6 bases, and 7 bases lay outside the gene matches. Germline-derived CDR1 and CDR2 are WSHSY and SAAADI. In DNA form, the CDR3 reads TGCGCCAGCAGAAGACAGGGAATCACCTACAATGAGCAGTTCTTC. Translating gives CASRRQGITYNEQFF.

The V and J genes are TRBV4-1 and TRBJ1-2, with 7 bases identical to TRBD1. The V gene's germline CDR1 is MGHRA and CDR2 YSYEKL. The CDR3 contains 13 residues. The V segment lost 4 bases and the J segment 7 bases; nucleotides outside the gene matches: 6. This CDR3 reads CASSPGTVGGYTF. CDR3 DNA: TGCGCCAGCAGCCCAGGGACAGTGGGTGGCTACACCTTC.